Following are 15 T cell receptor beta chains from one sample sequenced in a study of blood T cells in healthy people across ages. With a J-beta primer mix and a sample-barcoded 5' primer, a second PCR ran about 7 to 11 cycles. From the 5' RACE reads, TCRdb called clonotypes with MiXCR, one entry per CDR3 protein. In the table there are roughly 800,000 distinct CDR3 sequences, over 45% of which are singletons. The material sequenced was blood. The receptors come from a young man in good health.

The chain has TRBV9 and TRBJ2-7, with 8 bases lining up with TRBD1. Germline CDR1 SGDLS, CDR2 YYNGEE. The J segment lost 7 bases and the V segment lost 5 bases, leaving 14 bases of the junction unmatched. The CDR3 spans 15 residues. CDR3 sequence: CASSETGDPYNEQYF. DNA of the CDR3: TGTGCCAGCAGTGAGACAGGGGATCCCTACAATGAGCAGTACTTC.

The chain is built from TRBV7-2 and TRBJ2-7, with 8 bases aligning to TRBD2. V gave up 1 base and J gave up 3 bases; unmatched junction bases: 2. Germline V gives CDR1 SGHTA, CDR2 FQGNSA. The CDR3 is 14 amino acids. CDR3 amino acids: CASSLGTSYYEQYF. CDR3 nucleotides: TGTGCCAGCAGCTTAGGGACTAGCTACTACGAGCAGTACTTC.

Only a few counts were recorded for this clonotype. V gene TRBV2 combines with J gene TRBJ2-6; D assignment may be TRBD1 or TRBD2 (6 bases each). CDR1 is SNHLY, CDR2 FYNNEI, per germline. The CDR3 length is 15 residues. Trimming pared 4 bases from V and 4 bases from J, leaving 11 bases between. The CDR3 region is CASSASGAGANVLTF. Written as DNA, the CDR3 is TGTGCCAGCAGTGCATCGGGGGCCGGGGCCAACGTCCTGACTTTC. The variable domain in full, with the rest retrieved from reference TRBV2 and TRBJ2-6, is EPEVTQTPSHQVTQMGQEVILRCVPISNHLYFYWYRQILGQKVEFLVSFYNNEISEKSEIFDDQFSVERPDGSNFTLKIRSTKLEDSAMYFCASSASGAGANVLTFGAGSRLTVL.

In its sample, this clonotype was seen a few times. This chain joins TRBV6-1 and TRBJ2-1, with D tentatively TRBD2 (5 bases). This CDR3 spans 12 amino acids. The ends were cut back, 6 bases at V and 6 bases at J, with 9 bases in the middle. CDR1 is MNHNS and CDR2 is SASEGT in the germline V gene. The CDR3 region is CASRLGSNEQFF. The CDR3 coding sequence is TGTGCCAGCAGACTAGGTAGCAATGAGCAGTTCTTC.

This clonotype was seen more than once but under ten times. The chain carries TRBV27 and TRBJ2-1; the match to TRBD2 covers 15 bases. Trimming cost V 3 bases and J 4 bases; bases outside gene matches: 7. The CDR3 loop spans 18 amino acids. The germline V gene encodes CDR1 MNHEY and CDR2 SMNVEV (reference sequence). The CDR3: CASSLGLAGGQHYNEQFF. The CDR3 DNA is TGTGCCAGCAGTTTGGGACTAGCGGGAGGCCAGCATTACAATGAGCAGTTCTTC.

Note on this clonotype: Germline is not matched at one junction end, which may reflect a read error. The rearrangement links TRBV20-1 to TRBJ2-7; D is perhaps TRBD2 (6 bases). The CDR3 sequence is 15 residues long. Germline CDR1 reads DFQATT; CDR2 reads SNEGSKA (reference sequence). The CDR3 here is CSTRGRGLSSYEQYF. CDR3 nucleotide sequence: TGCAGTACTAGAGGAAGGGGACTTAGCTCCTACGAGCAGTACTTC.

The chain is built from TRBV5-5 and TRBJ1-2; D may be TRBD1 (6 bases). Looked up from germline, CDR1 is SGHKS and CDR2 is YYEKEE (reference sequence). CDR3 length equals 13 residues. V lost 2 bases and J lost 10, with 15 bases in between. The CDR3 coding sequence is TGTGCCAGCAGCTTTGATCTGGGGGCCTCCTACACCTTC. It translates to CASSFDLGASYTF. Together with reference TRBV5-5 and TRBJ1-2, the CDR3 gives the full variable domain: DAGVTQSPTHLIKTRGQQVTLRCSPISGHKSVSWYQQVLGQGPQFIFQYYEKEERGRGNFPDRFSARQFPNYSSELNVNALLLGDSALYLCASSFDLGASYTFGSGTRLTVV.

The chain is built from TRBV4-3 and TRBJ2-5, with no clear D. This CDR3 has 16 residues. Trimming pared 3 bases from V and 5 bases from J, leaving 19 bases between. Germline V gives CDR1 LGHNA, CDR2 YSLEER. The CDR3 loop reads CASSQVTGTQRETQYF. In nucleotides, the CDR3 is TGCGCCAGCAGCCAGGTGACCGGCACTCAGAGGGAGACCCAGTACTTC.

This clonotype has only a few counts. DNA for the CDR3: TGCAGTGCTAGGTCAGCGGGGATAGGTGAAAAACTGTTTTTT. This codes for CSARSAGIGEKLFF. J is TRBJ1-4 and V is TRBV20-1; no clear D gene. The CDR3 loop spans 14 amino acids. Trimming removed 3 bases at V and 7 bases at J, with 15 bases between. Germline assignment: CDR1 DFQATT and CDR2 SNEGSKA (reference sequence).

This clonotype has only a few counts. This chain connects TRBV21-1 to TRBJ1-6; the D call of TRBD1 is as the table states it, not checked on the DNA. TRBV21-1 is deemed a pseudogene. The CDR3 extends over 17 amino acids. DNA for the CDR3: TGTGCCAGCACTAGAGAAAATACCGGGACAGCCCACTGGAAGCTCCACTTT. This codes for CASTRENTGTAHWKLHF.

The chain employs TRBV10-3 and TRBJ2-1; possibly TRBD1 or TRBD2 for D (6 bases each). The germline V gene has CDR1 ENHRY and CDR2 SYGVKD. The CDR3 is 14 amino acids. Trimming pared 2 bases from V and 7 bases from J, leaving 12 bases between. The CDR3 DNA sequence: TGTGCCATCAGTGAGCGGGGGCCGGCGAATGAGCAGTTCTTC. As protein: CAISERGPANEQFF.

The chain recombines TRBV28 with TRBJ2-4, with 8 bases identical to TRBD2. The CDR3 is 13 amino acids. Trimming took 7 bases from V and 9 from J; bases not matched to a gene: 8. Germline V gene sequence: CDR1 MDHEN, CDR2 SYDVKM. In nucleotides, the CDR3 is TGTGCCAGCATTCCTAGCGGGCCGGCCATTCAGTACTTC. Its protein product is CASIPSGPAIQYF. Filled out from reference TRBV28 and TRBJ2-4, the complete variable domain reads DVKVTQSSRYLVKRTGEKVFLECVQDMDHENMFWYRQDPGLGLRLIYFSYDVKMKEKGDIPEGYSVSREKKERFSLILESASTNQTSMYLCASIPSGPAIQYFGAGTRLSVL.

The chain carries TRBV28 and TRBJ1-1, with 8 bases lining up with TRBD1. V was pared by 6 bases and J by 4 bases, with 7 bases of the junction left unmatched. From germline, CDR1 is MDHEN and CDR2 SYDVKM. This CDR3 is built from 14 residues. CDR3 amino acids: CASRRTGGGTEAFF. DNA for the CDR3: TGTGCCAGCAGGAGAACAGGGGGAGGCACTGAAGCTTTCTTT.

The chain carries TRBV4-1 and TRBJ2-7, with D perhaps TRBD2 (7 bases). Between the trimmed V and J ends, which lost 0 bases and 2 bases, there was a span of 17 bases. This CDR3 contains 17 residues. Germline lookup yields CDR1 MGHRA and CDR2 YSYEKL. The CDR3: CASSQDSGAGVTYEQYF. CDR3 DNA sequence: TGCGCCAGCAGCCAAGATTCGGGGGCGGGGGTCACCTACGAGCAGTACTTC.

The chain carries TRBV29-1 and TRBJ2-1, with TRBD2 identical over 8 bases. Germline loops: CDR1 SQVTM, CDR2 ANQGSEA. V lost 1 base, J lost 13 bases, and 12 bases stayed unmatched. The CDR3 has 14 residues. For the CDR3, the DNA is TGCAGCGTTGAAGGACTAGCGAGTTCGGAGACCCAGTTCTTC. Translated, it gives CSVEGLASSETQFF.